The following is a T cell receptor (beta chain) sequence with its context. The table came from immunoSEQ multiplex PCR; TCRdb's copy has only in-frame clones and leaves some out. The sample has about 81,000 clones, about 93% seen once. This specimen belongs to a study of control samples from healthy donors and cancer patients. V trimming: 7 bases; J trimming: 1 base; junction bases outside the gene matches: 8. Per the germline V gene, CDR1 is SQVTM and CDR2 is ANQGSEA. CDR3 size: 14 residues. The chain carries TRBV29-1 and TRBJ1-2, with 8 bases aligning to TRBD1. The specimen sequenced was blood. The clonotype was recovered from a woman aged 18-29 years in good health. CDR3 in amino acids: CSAGGQAFNYGYTF. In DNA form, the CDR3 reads TGCAGCGCCGGGGGACAGGCGTTTAACTATGGCTACACCTTC. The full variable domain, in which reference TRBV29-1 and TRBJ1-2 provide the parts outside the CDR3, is SAVISQKPSRDICQRGTSLTIQCQVDSQVTMMFWYRQQPGQSLTLIATANQGSEATYESGFVIDKFPISRPNLTFSTLTVSNMSPEDSSIYLCSAGGQAFNYGYTFGSGTRLTVV.